The next 16 T cell receptor beta chains were all read from a single sample in a study of blood T cell repertoires in COVID-19. Only in-frame clones appear in the TCRdb table, and some are missing; sequencing was by immunoSEQ multiplex PCR. The profile shows roughly 53,000 clones, approximately 82% of them singletons. Sample: peripheral blood. The receptors here all came from a human donor in a cohort sampled during active COVID-19.

The J gene is TRBJ2-3, the V gene TRBV19; possibly TRBD1 for D (6 bases). The CDR3 length is 16 residues. Trimming cost V 3 bases and J 0 bases, with 13 bases left between them. Germline CDR1 reads LNHDA; CDR2 reads SQIVND (reference sequence). The CDR3, as DNA: TGTGCCAGTAGTATCGATGAGGGGGACAGCACAGATACGCAGTATTTT. It encodes CASSIDEGDSTDTQYF.

The chain employs TRBV19 and TRBJ2-3; D unresolved. The germline gives CDR1 LNHDA, CDR2 SQIVND (reference sequence). V was cut by 1 base and J by 4 bases, with 15 bases left in between. This CDR3 contains 16 residues. The DNA of the CDR3 is TGTGCCAGTAGTATAGTTGGTAGTTGGAGTTCAGATACGCAGTATTTT. It is translated as CASSIVGSWSSDTQYF.

This chain uses TRBV29-1 with TRBJ2-3; 12 bases align to TRBD2. The ends lost 6 bases at V and 4 bases at J; junction bases unmatched: 8. The CDR3 has 15 amino acids. The germline gives CDR1 SQVTM, CDR2 ANQGSEA. CDR3 residues: CSVVRLAGVADTQYF. The CDR3 nucleotides are TGCAGCGTGGTCCGACTAGCGGGAGTCGCAGATACGCAGTATTTT.

This chain uses TRBV2 with TRBJ2-7, with 8 bases that match TRBD1. CDR3 size: 13 residues. J was trimmed by 6 bases and V by 6 bases; bases with no gene match: 7. Germline assignment: CDR1 SNHLY and CDR2 FYNNEI. This CDR3 is CASRRTGFGEQYF. CDR3 in DNA: TGTGCCAGCAGAAGGACAGGGTTCGGCGAGCAGTACTTC.

This clone was detected only once. V usage is TRBV19 and J usage is TRBJ2-7; TRBD1 agrees at 7 bases. Looked up from germline, CDR1 is LNHDA and CDR2 is SQIVND (reference sequence). CDR3 length equals 14 residues. The trim removed 3 bases at V and 6 bases at J, leaving 8 bases unmatched. CDR3 amino acids: CASSMRTGLSEQYF. CDR3 nucleotides: TGTGCCAGTAGTATGCGGACAGGCTTATCCGAGCAGTACTTC.

The chain joins TRBV5-4 to TRBJ2-1; possible D gene TRBD1, 8 bases. This CDR3 is built from 15 residues. Per germline, CDR1 SGHNT and CDR2 YYREEE (reference sequence). With 4 bases removed from V and 5 bases from J, the gap between germline ends came to 16 bases. CDR3 residues: CASSLTGGGNNEQFF. The CDR3 DNA follows: TGTGCCAGCAGCCTTACAGGGGGGGGGAACAATGAGCAGTTCTTC. The entire variable domain, with the rest obtained from reference TRBV5-4 and TRBJ2-1, is as follows: ETGVTQSPTHLIKTRGQQVTLRCSSQSGHNTVSWYQQALGQGPQFIFQYYREEENGRGNFPPRFSGLQFPNYSSELNVNALELDDSALYLCASSLTGGGNNEQFFGPGTRLTVL.

This clone has just one count. The V call is TRBV20-1, the J call TRBJ2-3, with no clear D. V lost 3 bases to trimming and J lost 4 bases, with 14 bases between them. CDR3 length equals 14 residues. Germline CDR1 reads DFQATT; CDR2 reads SNEGSKA (reference sequence). In nucleotides, the CDR3 is TGCAGTGCTAGTGGCGACTGGCCCGCAGATACGCAGTATTTT. Encoded protein: CSASGDWPADTQYF.

V gene TRBV6-5 combines with J gene TRBJ2-3; 7 bases match TRBD2. J was trimmed by 6 bases and V by 6 bases; bases with no gene match: 9. The length of the CDR3 is 14 residues. The germline CDR1 and CDR2 sequences are MNHEY and SVGAGI. The chain's CDR3 is CASSYGAGVDTQYF. DNA of the CDR3: TGTGCCAGCAGCTACGGGGCGGGGGTGGATACGCAGTATTTT.

The rearrangement uses TRBV5-1 and TRBJ2-7; 7 nucleotides agree with TRBD1. The CDR3 covers 14 residues. The V segment lost 3 bases and the J segment 1 base; nucleotides outside the gene matches: 4. Germline V gives CDR1 SGHRS, CDR2 YFSETQ. CDR3: CASSWGQLSYEQYF. The CDR3 DNA reads TGCGCCAGCAGCTGGGGACAGTTGTCCTACGAGCAGTACTTC. Supplemented by reference TRBV5-1 and TRBJ2-7, the full variable domain reads KAGVTQTPRYLIKTRGQQVTLSCSPISGHRSVSWYQQTPGQGLQFLFEYFSETQRNKGNFPGRFSGRQFSNSRSEMNVSTLELGDSALYLCASSWGQLSYEQYFGPGTRLTVT.

This rearrangement joins TRBV9 to TRBJ2-1; 9 nucleotides match TRBD2. Losses at the gene ends were 4 bases for V and 8 bases for J; bases not matched to a gene: 19. This CDR3 is 18 amino acids long. Germline CDR1 and CDR2: SGDLS and YYNGEE. CDR3 bases: TGTGCCAGCAGCACAGAATCAGGGACGGTAGCGGGAGTCGATGAGCAGTTCTTC. Translated, it gives CASSTESGTVAGVDEQFF.

This chain connects TRBV14 to TRBJ2-3; TRBD2 agrees at 7 bases. This CDR3 comprises 16 residues. Losses at the gene ends were 3 bases for V and 2 bases for J; bases not matched to a gene: 8. Germline V gene lookup returns CDR1 SGHDN and CDR2 FVKESK. For the CDR3, the DNA is TGTGCCAGCAGCCAGGGCGGGAGTCGATACACAGATACGCAGTATTTT. It encodes CASSQGGSRYTDTQYF. The full variable domain, rest sourced from reference TRBV14 and TRBJ2-3, is EAGVTQFPSHSVIEKGQTVTLRCDPISGHDNLYWYRRVMGKEIKFLLHFVKESKQDESGMPNNRFLAERTGGTYSTLKVQPAELEDSGVYFCASSQGGSRYTDTQYFGPGTRLTVL.

The chain joins TRBV18 to TRBJ1-1; TRBD1 aligns across 9 bases. V was clipped by 3 bases and J by 3 bases; unmatched bases: 2. Germline V gene sequence: CDR1 KGHSH, CDR2 LQKENI. The CDR3 is 14 residues long. CDR3 nucleotide sequence: TGTGCCAGCTCACCGGACAGGGGCGACACTGAAGCTTTCTTT. It is translated as CASSPDRGDTEAFF.

The V and J genes are TRBV19 and TRBJ1-1; D not resolved. Germline CDR1 is LNHDA and CDR2 is SQIVND (reference sequence). V was pared by 5 bases and J by 0 bases, with 16 bases between. The CDR3 consists of 16 residues. The CDR3 region is CASSPREGRMNTEAFF. The CDR3 DNA sequence: TGTGCCAGTAGTCCCCGGGAGGGCCGGATGAACACTGAAGCTTTCTTT.

This clone was counted a single time. This sequence joins TRBV28 and TRBJ2-3; D gene uncertain. Germline assignment: CDR1 MDHEN and CDR2 SYDVKM. The CDR3 has 15 residues. V lost 3 bases to trimming and J lost 5 bases, with 15 bases between them. CDR3 bases: TGTGCCAGCAGTTTCTATCAGGCCCCAGGAGATACGCAGTATTTT. Its protein is CASSFYQAPGDTQYF. The full variable domain, its missing parts supplied by reference TRBV28 and TRBJ2-3, is DVKVTQSSRYLVKRTGEKVFLECVQDMDHENMFWYRQDPGLGLRLIYFSYDVKMKEKGDIPEGYSVSREKKERFSLILESASTNQTSMYLCASSFYQAPGDTQYFGPGTRLTVL.

Only a few counts were recorded for this clone. The chain links TRBV27 to TRBJ2-1, with 8 bases aligning to TRBD2. The trim removed 6 bases at V and 6 bases at J, leaving 7 bases unmatched. This CDR3 has 14 amino acids. CDR1 MNHEY and CDR2 SMNVEV come from the germline V gene (reference sequence). Here the CDR3 DNA reads TGTGCCAGCAGCTGGTCGGCGGGAGGCAATGAGCAGTTCTTC. Translated, it gives CASSWSAGGNEQFF.

This clone was counted only a few times. V and J are TRBV29-1 and TRBJ1-1; a weak D match, TRBD1 (5 bases). The CDR3 contains 13 residues. From germline, CDR1 is SQVTM and CDR2 ANQGSEA. V gave up 4 bases and J gave up 3 bases, with 12 bases separating them. The CDR3 DNA follows: TGCAGCGTTGGTACAGGTGGGGACACTGAAGCTTTCTTT. Translating it yields CSVGTGGDTEAFF.